The 22 T cell receptor beta chains below come from one sample, sequenced in a study of technical replicates of blood from several donors. The data were produced by immunoSEQ multiplex PCR, yet TCRdb's version contains in-frame clones alone and is incomplete. The table lists 70,000 or so clones, 80% to 90% of them singletons. The specimen sequenced was PBMCs. The receptors stem from a human donor in good health. Some clones in this sample may be carry-over from other donors' samples.

The chain uses TRBV5-1 and TRBJ1-3, with D possibly matching TRBD1 (6 bases). Trimming shortened V by 4 bases and J by 1 base, and 15 bases separated the two germline ends. CDR3 size: 16 residues. Per germline, CDR1 SGHRS and CDR2 YFSETQ. CDR3 nucleotide sequence: TGCGCCAGCAGCCCGGACAGTTTGCCATCTGGAAACACCATATATTTT. It translates to CASSPDSLPSGNTIYF. The complete variable domain, with remaining parts taken from reference TRBV5-1 and TRBJ1-3, reads KAGVTQTPRYLIKTRGQQVTLSCSPISGHRSVSWYQQTPGQGLQFLFEYFSETQRNKGNFPGRFSGRQFSNSRSEMNVSTLELGDSALYLCASSPDSLPSGNTIYFGEGSWLTVV.

This clone was picked up a small number of times. The genes are TRBV4-2 and TRBJ2-7, with D perhaps matching TRBD2 (6 bases). CDR1 is LGHNA, CDR2 YNFKEQ, per germline. The CDR3 consists of 14 residues. Trimming took off 2 bases at V and 2 bases at J, with 10 bases between the two ends. The CDR3 DNA follows: TGTGCCAGCAGCCAACCGACTAGAACCTACGAGCAGTACTTC. Protein: CASSQPTRTYEQYF.

Written as DNA, the CDR3 is TGTGCTAGTGCTCCCCGGCCGGCGGGAACGAACACCGGGGAGCTGTTTTTT. Translation gives CASAPRPAGTNTGELFF. The V call is TRBV12-5, the J call TRBJ2-2, with D perhaps matching TRBD2 (6 bases). The germline CDR1 and CDR2 sequences are LGHNT and FRNRAP. Trimming removed 7 bases from V and 0 bases from J, with 18 bases in between. The CDR3 totals 17 residues.

The chain combines TRBV19 with TRBJ2-7; 8 nucleotides line up with TRBD2. Germline V CDR1 and CDR2: LNHDA, SQIVND (reference sequence). The CDR3 sequence is 15 residues long. V dropped 6 bases and J dropped 0; count of bases not matched to a gene: 7. CDR3 in amino acids: CASSTTSGSSYEQYF. The DNA for the CDR3 is TGTGCCAGTAGCACCACTAGCGGTAGCTCCTACGAGCAGTACTTC. Filled out from reference TRBV19 and TRBJ2-7, the complete variable domain reads DGGITQSPKYLFRKEGQNVTLSCEQNLNHDAMYWYRQDPGQGLRLIYYSQIVNDFQKGDIAEGYSVSREKKESFPLTVTSAQKNPTAFYLCASSTTSGSSYEQYFGPGTRLTVT.

The chain links TRBV7-8 to TRBJ2-1; a weak D match, TRBD1 (5 bases). V lost 0 bases and J lost 4, with 16 bases in between. CDR3 length equals 17 residues. Germline CDR1 is SGHVS and CDR2 is FQNEAQ. Written as DNA, the CDR3 is TGTGCCAGCAGCTTAGCGGACGGCAGGGCTAGGTACAATGAGCAGTTCTTC. It codes for CASSLADGRARYNEQFF.

The CDR3 nucleotides are TGTGCCAGCAGTTTGTCTCCGACAGCCGCCCGGCATCAGCCCCAGCATTTT. It specifies CASSLSPTAARHQPQHF. V gene TRBV27 combines with J gene TRBJ1-5; D is perhaps TRBD1 (5 bases). CDR1 is MNHEY and CDR2 is SMNVEV in the germline V gene (reference sequence). The CDR3 is 17 amino acids. Trimming removed 3 bases at V and 5 bases at J, with 20 bases between.

This rearrangement joins TRBV18 to TRBJ2-1; 14 bases agree with TRBD2. Per germline, CDR1 KGHSH and CDR2 LQKENI. V lost 1 base, J lost 7 bases, and 3 bases stayed unmatched. The CDR3 totals 16 residues. The CDR3 nucleotides read TGTGCCAGCTCACCACTAGGACTAGCGGGAGGAAATGAGCAGTTCTTC. Protein product: CASSPLGLAGGNEQFF.

V usage is TRBV7-3 and J usage is TRBJ2-7, with no clear D. CDR1 is SGHTA and CDR2 is FQGTGA in the germline V gene. Trimming removed 3 bases from V and 6 bases from J, with 12 bases in between. The CDR3 is 13 amino acids. CDR3 protein: CASSFDTGREQYF. For the CDR3, the DNA is TGTGCCAGCAGCTTTGACACCGGCCGCGAGCAGTACTTC.

The gene calls are TRBV7-2 and TRBJ2-3; D perhaps matches TRBD2 (6 bases). Per germline, CDR1 SGHTA and CDR2 FQGNSA. The CDR3 is 15 residues long. The germline V and J ends were trimmed by 5 bases and 0 bases, with 12 bases remaining between them. The CDR3, as DNA: TGTGCCAGCAGCCCCAACGGGGGTAGCACAGATACGCAGTATTTT. This encodes CASSPNGGSTDTQYF. Together with reference TRBV7-2 and TRBJ2-3, the CDR3 gives the full variable domain: GAGVSQSPSNKVTEKGKDVELRCDPISGHTALYWYRQSLGQGLEFLIYFQGNSAPDKSGLPSDRFSAERTGGSVSTLTIQRTQQEDSAVYLCASSPNGGSTDTQYFGPGTRLTVL.

This chain connects TRBV29-1 to TRBJ2-5, with a tentative D call TRBD2 (7 bases). From germline, CDR1 is SQVTM and CDR2 ANQGSEA. The CDR3 consists of 15 residues. V was shortened by 5 bases and J by 6 bases, with 22 bases between the two germline ends. CDR3 DNA sequence: TGCAGCGTTAACGGGGGGCTAGCGGAAGTAAAGACCCAGTACTTC. Protein product: CSVNGGLAEVKTQYF.

The rearrangement links TRBV7-2 to TRBJ2-7, with 7 bases matching TRBD2. CDR3 length: 12 amino acids. The germline V gene encodes CDR1 SGHTA and CDR2 FQGNSA. After removal of 10 bases from V and 3 bases from J, the junction contained 6 bases not matched to a gene. In nucleotides, the CDR3 is TGTGCCACCAAGTCGGGGGGCTACGAGCAGTACTTC. It translates to CATKSGGYEQYF.

The chain combines TRBV27 with TRBJ1-5, with D tentatively TRBD1 (5 bases). The CDR3 runs 14 residues. The germline gives CDR1 MNHEY, CDR2 SMNVEV (reference sequence). Between the trimmed V and J ends, which lost 6 bases and 9 bases, there was a span of 18 bases. Here the CDR3 reads CASSPDSLERPQHF. CDR3 in DNA: TGTGCCAGCAGCCCTGACAGCCTGGAAAGGCCCCAGCATTTT.

J is TRBJ1-1 and V is TRBV6-4, with D possibly TRBD1 on 5 matching bases. This CDR3 is built from 13 residues. CDR1 and CDR2 from the germline V gene are MRHNA and SNTAGT. V shed 7 bases and J shed 8 bases, with 17 bases lying between them. Here the CDR3 reads CASTDSGRGEAFF. DNA for the CDR3: TGTGCCAGCACCGACTCAGGGAGAGGGGAAGCTTTCTTT.

This clone was detected a few times. The conserved phenylalanine or tryptophan is not found at the CDR3 terminus, so this likely reflects a read error. The DNA is left out, because the CDR3 cannot be placed on it with certainty; the CDR3 is given as TCRdb lists it. This chain uses TRBV2 with TRBJ2-7; the listed D gene, TRBD2, was not tested against the DNA. From its first to its last residue, the CDR3 has 14 amino acids. CDR1 and CDR2 from the germline V gene are SNHLY and FYNNEI. CDR3 loop: CASTRSLLAGLVCI.

The chain carries TRBV7-8 and TRBJ1-2; no definite D call. CDR1 is SGHVS, CDR2 FQNEAQ, per germline. The CDR3 totals 12 residues. Deletions cut 4 bases from V and 8 bases from J, with 11 bases between. The DNA of the CDR3 is TGTGCCAGCAGCTCCCCCGCCGGGGGCTACACCTTC. Amino acid sequence: CASSSPAGGYTF.

V is TRBV29-1 and J is TRBJ2-7, with TRBD2 matching 7 bases. CDR3 length equals 13 residues. Germline V lookup: CDR1 SQVTM, CDR2 ANQGSEA. J gave up 6 bases and V 5 bases, and 10 bases lay outside the gene matches. The CDR3 DNA follows: TGCAGCGTTAGAGCGGGATCACGTCGCGAGCAGTACTTC. Translating it yields CSVRAGSRREQYF.

This chain links TRBV10-3 with TRBJ2-2; D may be TRBD1 (6 bases). The V and J ends lost 2 bases and 7 bases respectively, with 20 bases between them. The CDR3 contains 17 residues. CDR1 and CDR2 from the germline V gene are ENHRY and SYGVKD. CDR3 DNA: TGTGCCATCAGTGAGGGGGAGCCAGGGACAAAGAGCGGGGAGCTGTTTTTT. It yields the protein CAISEGEPGTKSGELFF.

CDR3 DNA sequence: TGTGCCAGCAGCGCCCTTAGCGGGGGGGCCACAGATACGCAGTATTTT. It yields the protein CASSALSGGATDTQYF. V is TRBV9 and J is TRBJ2-3; 11 bases are a match to TRBD2. Losses at the gene ends were 3 bases for V and 2 bases for J; bases not matched to a gene: 5. The CDR3 is 16 amino acids. The germline gives CDR1 SGDLS, CDR2 YYNGEE.

This chain uses TRBV2 with TRBJ2-2, with 8 bases lining up with TRBD2. Per the germline V gene, CDR1 is SNHLY and CDR2 is FYNNEI. V trimming: 4 bases; J trimming: 5 bases; junction bases outside the gene matches: 6. The CDR3 extends over 15 amino acids. Written as DNA, the CDR3 is TGTGCCAGCAGTGTATCGGCGGGAGGTACCGGGGAGCTGTTTTTT. Protein: CASSVSAGGTGELFF.

The chain links TRBV7-2 to TRBJ1-4, with 10 positions matching TRBD1. After removal of 5 bases from V and 5 bases from J, the junction contained 5 bases not matched to a gene. The CDR3 totals 15 residues. Germline values: CDR1 SGHTA, CDR2 FQGNSA. CDR3 loop: CASSPPGQGNEKLFF. As DNA, the CDR3 is TGTGCCAGCAGCCCCCCGGGACAGGGGAATGAAAAACTGTTTTTT.

The chain couples TRBV19 to TRBJ2-1; tentative D call: TRBD1 (5 bases). Germline CDR1 is LNHDA and CDR2 is SQIVND (reference sequence). Deletions cut 5 bases from V and 0 bases from J, with 11 bases between. This CDR3 is built from 15 residues. The CDR3 loop reads CASSPQDNSYNEQFF. The DNA for the CDR3 is TGTGCCAGTAGTCCGCAGGACAACTCCTACAATGAGCAGTTCTTC. The complete variable domain, with remaining parts taken from reference TRBV19 and TRBJ2-1, reads DGGITQSPKYLFRKEGQNVTLSCEQNLNHDAMYWYRQDPGQGLRLIYYSQIVNDFQKGDIAEGYSVSREKKESFPLTVTSAQKNPTAFYLCASSPQDNSYNEQFFGPGTRLTVL.

The chain is built from TRBV18 and TRBJ2-7; D possibly corresponds to TRBD1 (5 bases). Germline V gives CDR1 KGHSH, CDR2 LQKENI. The CDR3 loop spans 16 amino acids. With 1 base removed from V and 6 bases from J, the gap between germline ends came to 19 bases. CDR3: CASSPRAGVRVFEQYF. Here the CDR3 DNA reads TGTGCCAGCTCACCACGAGCTGGGGTCAGGGTTTTCGAGCAGTACTTC.